This record covers a single T cell receptor beta chain. Its cognate antigen is unknown. Tumor tissue was taken before any definitive surgery or chemotherapy was given. This CDR3 contains 16 residues. Trimming left V 1 base short and J 2 bases short, with 15 bases between. Germline V gene data show CDR1 as MGHRA and CDR2 as YSYEKL. The data were taken from a study of high-grade serous ovarian cancer treatment subgroups. TCRdb keeps only in-frame clones here, not all; method: immunoSEQ multiplex PCR. The data show about 15,000 clones, 86% seen once. Overall study results and limits: Different patients shared almost no repertoire; same-patient tumors shared roughly 0.11 to 0.8.

This clonotype originated in a human donor with high-grade serous ovarian cancer. The chain links TRBV4-1 to TRBJ2-7; D ambiguous. The sequencing input was tumor tissue. CDR3 in amino acids: CASSQVLGPSPYEQYF. CDR3 DNA: TGCGCCAGCAGCCAAGTTTTGGGTCCCTCCCCCTACGAGCAGTACTTC.